This T cell receptor beta chain appears in the sequencing data of a study of blood T cell repertoires in COVID-19. Whole-study context: The United States, Italy and Spain were the sources of the acute and convalescent COVID-19 samples. In each case, the material was cDNA or gDNA derived from T cells, B-cell-depleted T cells, or PBMCs.

V gave up 6 bases and J gave up 4 bases; unmatched junction bases: 8. The CDR3 has 15 residues. Germline values: CDR1 SEHNR, CDR2 FQNEAQ (reference sequence). How the authors handled the data: Amplification with reference gene primers provided the estimates of nucleated cell counts. Data came from immunoSEQ multiplex PCR; TCRdb stores just in-frame clones and leaves some out. The DNA gave D and trimming, while V, J and clone size come from that table. Of tens of thousands of clones in the sample, 70% to 90% were seen once. This receptor was identified in a man between 65 and 85 years old with active or convalescent COVID-19. The sample consisted of peripheral blood. The chain links TRBV7-9 to TRBJ1-4, with 7 bases matching TRBD1. CDR3 bases: TGTGCCAGCAGTATAGGGGGCAGCGGTAATGAAAAACTGTTTTTT. Translated: CASSIGGSGNEKLFF.